This T cell receptor beta chain was found in a study of shared clonotypes between healthy human individuals. Study-wide background: The composition of the donors was two women and a few men aged 18 to 49.

Study donors comprised healthy, HIV-negative adults devoid of recent acute infection or vaccination. Some 30,000 T cell genomes, or roughly 200 ng DNA, went into the sorted-subset replicate PCRs. Some clones are missing from TCRdb's copy, which holds only in-frame ones; the method was immunoSEQ multiplex PCR. The sample records approximately 1,000,000 clones, 70% to 85% being singletons. The V gene lost 7 bases and the J gene lost 4 bases, with 19 bases spanning the gap. CDR3 size: 15 residues. The chain employs TRBV23-1 and TRBJ1-1; perhaps TRBD1 as D (5 bases). TRBV23-1 carries the ORF label, with uncertain function. Sequencing input: memory CD4+ T cells from PBMCs. Described subset: CD45RA-negative fraction. The receptor's source is a man aged 18 to 35 in good health. Some clones in this sample may be carry-over from other donors' samples. DNA for the CDR3: TGCGCCAGCACCCAAACGAGCGGGCAGGGCACTGAAGCTTTCTTT. As protein: CASTQTSGQGTEAFF.